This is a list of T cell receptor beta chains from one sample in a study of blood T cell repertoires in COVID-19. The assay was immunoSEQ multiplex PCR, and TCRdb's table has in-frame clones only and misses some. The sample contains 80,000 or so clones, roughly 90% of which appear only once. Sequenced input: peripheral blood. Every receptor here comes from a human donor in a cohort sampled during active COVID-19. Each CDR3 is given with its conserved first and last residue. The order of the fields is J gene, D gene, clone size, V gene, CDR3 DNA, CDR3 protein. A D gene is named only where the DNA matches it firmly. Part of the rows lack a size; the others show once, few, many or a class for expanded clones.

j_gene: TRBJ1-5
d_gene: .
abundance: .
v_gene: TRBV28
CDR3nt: TGTGCCAGCATTCGGGGTGGTAGCAATCAGCCCCAGCATTTT
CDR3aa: CASIRGGSNQPQHF

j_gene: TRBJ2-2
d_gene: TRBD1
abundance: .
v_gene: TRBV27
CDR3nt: TGTGCCAGCAGACTACAGGGGCAGAACACCGGGGAGCTGTTTTTT
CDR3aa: CASRLQGQNTGELFF

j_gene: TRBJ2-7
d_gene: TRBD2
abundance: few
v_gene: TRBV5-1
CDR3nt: TGCGCCAGCAGCTTAAGCGGGGGGGCCTACGAGCAGTACTTC
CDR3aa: CASSLSGGAYEQYF

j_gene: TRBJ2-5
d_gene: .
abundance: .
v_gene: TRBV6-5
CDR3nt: TGTGCCAGCAGGAGATTCCGAGGGGAGACCCAGTACTTC
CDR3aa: CASRRFRGETQYF

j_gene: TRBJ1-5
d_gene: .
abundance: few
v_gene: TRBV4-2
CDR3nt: TGTGCCAGCAGACAGGACAATCAGCCCCAGCATTTT
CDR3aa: CASRQDNQPQHF

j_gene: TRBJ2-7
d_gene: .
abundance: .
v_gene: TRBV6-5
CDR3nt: TGTGCCAGCAACAGACCCGAGCAGTACTTC
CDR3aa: CASNRPEQYF

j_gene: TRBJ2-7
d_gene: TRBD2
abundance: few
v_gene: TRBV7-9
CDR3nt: TGTGCCAGCAGCCCCCAGACTAGCGGGAACGAGCAGTACTTC
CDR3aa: CASSPQTSGNEQYF

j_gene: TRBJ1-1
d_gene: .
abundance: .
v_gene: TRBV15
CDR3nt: TGTGCCACCAGCAGAGAGGGGGGTTCGGCTTTCTTT
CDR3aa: CATSREGGSAFF

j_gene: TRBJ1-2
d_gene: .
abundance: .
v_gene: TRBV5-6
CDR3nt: TGTGCCAGCAGCAGAGGACAGCCTAACTATGGCTACACCTTC
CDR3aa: CASSRGQPNYGYTF

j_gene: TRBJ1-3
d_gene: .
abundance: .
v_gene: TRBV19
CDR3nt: TGTGCCAGTAGTATAAGCAGGGAACCTGGAAACACCATATATTTT
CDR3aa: CASSISREPGNTIYF

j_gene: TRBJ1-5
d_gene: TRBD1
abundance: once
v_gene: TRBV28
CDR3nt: TGTTCCACTATAAGGGGACAGGTAATGGGATTTTTGCCCCAGCATTTT
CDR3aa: CSTIRGQVMGFLPQHF

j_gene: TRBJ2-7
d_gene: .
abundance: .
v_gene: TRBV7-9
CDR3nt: TGTGCCAGCAGCTTACGGACAGAGGAGCAGTACTTC
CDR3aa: CASSLRTEEQYF

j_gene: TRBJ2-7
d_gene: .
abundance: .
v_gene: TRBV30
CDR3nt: TGTGCCTGGGAAATCCGAGAGGTATACACTGGCTCCTACGAGCAGTACTTC
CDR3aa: CAWEIREVYTGSYEQYF

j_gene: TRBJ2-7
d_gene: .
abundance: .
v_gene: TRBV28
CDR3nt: TGTGCCAGCAGCTCAAGTAAGGGGCCCTACGAGCAGTACTTC
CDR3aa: CASSSSKGPYEQYF

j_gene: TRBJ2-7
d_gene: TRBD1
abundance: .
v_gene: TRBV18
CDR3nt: TGTGCCAGCTCACCGATGGACAGGGGATCGGTCGAGCAGTACTTC
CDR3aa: CASSPMDRGSVEQYF

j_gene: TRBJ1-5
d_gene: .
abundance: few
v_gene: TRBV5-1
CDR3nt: TGCGCCAGCAGCAGTACGGGTAGGAGCGATCAGCCCCAGCATTTT
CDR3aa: CASSSTGRSDQPQHF

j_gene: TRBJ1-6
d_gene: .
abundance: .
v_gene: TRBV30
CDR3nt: TGTGCCTGGAGTGTAGACAGGAGCTCCTATAATTCACCCCTCCACTTT
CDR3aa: CAWSVDRSSYNSPLHF

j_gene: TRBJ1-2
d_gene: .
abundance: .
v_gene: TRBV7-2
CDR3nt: TGTGCCAGCAGCTTAGCGGGATGGGGGGGGGCTGATGGCTACACCTTC
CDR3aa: CASSLAGWGGADGYTF

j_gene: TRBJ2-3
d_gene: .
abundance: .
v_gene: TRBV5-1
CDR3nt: TGCGCCAGCAGCTTGGGACGGGAAGATACGCAGTATTTT
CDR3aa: CASSLGREDTQYF

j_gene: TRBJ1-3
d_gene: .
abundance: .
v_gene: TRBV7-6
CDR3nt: TGTGCCAGCAGCTTAGACATGGTGGGCAATGGAAACACCATATATTTT
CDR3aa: CASSLDMVGNGNTIYF

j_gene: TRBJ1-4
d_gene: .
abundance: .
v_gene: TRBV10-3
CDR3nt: TGTGCCATCAGTGAGGCCGGGCAGGGGACGAATGAAAAACTGTTTTTT
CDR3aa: CAISEAGQGTNEKLFF

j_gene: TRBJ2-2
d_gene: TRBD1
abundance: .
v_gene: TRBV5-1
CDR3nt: TGCGCCAGCAGCTTGGTAGGGGGCGGCACCGGGGAGCTGTTTTTT
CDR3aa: CASSLVGGGTGELFF

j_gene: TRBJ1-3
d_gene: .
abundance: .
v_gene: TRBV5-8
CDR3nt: TGTGCCAGCAGCTACGACACCTCTGGAAACACCATATATTTT
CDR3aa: CASSYDTSGNTIYF

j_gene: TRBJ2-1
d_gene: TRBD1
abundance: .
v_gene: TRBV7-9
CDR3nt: TGTGCCAGCAGATTAGACCGGGACAGAGACAATGAGCAGTTCTTC
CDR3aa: CASRLDRDRDNEQFF

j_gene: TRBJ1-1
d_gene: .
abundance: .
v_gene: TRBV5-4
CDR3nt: TGTGCCAGCAAAGCCGGGACACAGGGCGCTGAAGCTTTCTTT
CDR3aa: CASKAGTQGAEAFF

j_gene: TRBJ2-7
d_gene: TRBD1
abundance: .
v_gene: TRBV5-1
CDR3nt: TGCGCCAGCAGCAGGGGGCTATTGAACTACGAGCAGTACTTC
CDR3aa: CASSRGLLNYEQYF